The sequence of this T cell receptor beta chain was determined in a study of T cells after yellow fever vaccination. A process of 5'RACE template switching, which added a universal primer site and UMIs, was used to make TCR cDNA. One entry per CDR3 protein results from TCRdb running MiXCR on the 5' RACE reads. The sample has 250,000 or so distinct CDR3 sequences; 6.7% are singletons. A note on this clonotype: A much larger clone differs by one base, so this may be a read error.

Germline lookup yields CDR1 SQVTM and CDR2 ANQGSEA. V was cut by 5 bases and J by 4 bases, with 19 bases left in between. CDR3 size: 15 residues. The chain uses TRBV29-1 and TRBJ2-3; no clear D gene. The source is a man under 40 who received the YFV17D yellow fever vaccine. The source material was CD4+ T cells sorted from PBMCs, sampled on the day of the yellow fever booster vaccination. This CDR3 reads CSVNLRASRADTQYF. The CDR3 nucleotides are TGCAGCGTTAACCTTCGTGCGTCTAGGGCAGATACGCAGTATTTT.